This is a list of T cell receptor beta chains from one sample in a study of post-analysis software for immune sequencing data. TCRdb processed the PCR reads anew with MiXCR; each CDR3 protein has one entry. The sample lists around 770,000 distinct CDR3 sequences, 46% occurring once. Sample: blood. The source of these receptors is a girl aged 10-17 years with multiple sclerosis. CDR3s include the opening cysteine and the closing phenylalanine or tryptophan. A D gene is named only where the DNA matches it firmly. Rows may omit the clone size; those that give it use once, few, many or a size class.

V	J	D	size	DNA	CDR3
TRBV7-9	TRBJ2-2	-	-	TGTGCCCCAGGGTGGGCCACCGGGGAGCTGTTTTTT	CAPGWATGELFF
TRBV29-1	TRBJ2-6	TRBD2	few	TGCAGCGTTGGGGGACTAGCGGGTGACTCTGGGGCCAACGTCCGGACTTTC	CSVGGLAGDSGANVRTF
TRBV24-1	TRBJ2-7	TRBD1	-	TGTGCCACCAGTGACCCCGGGACAGGGACCCACGTGCAGTACTTC	CATSDPGTGTHVQYF
TRBV12-3/TRBV12-4	TRBJ1-1	TRBD1	-	TGTGCCAGCAGTTTAGACAGGGGGCGACGAAGGACTGAAGCTTTCTTT	CASSLDRGRRRTEAFF
TRBV12-3/TRBV12-4	TRBJ2-1	TRBD2	-	TGTGCCAGCAGGCGGGTGTGGGGGACTAGTAACAATGAGCAGTTCTTC	CASRRVWGTSNNEQFF
TRBV20-1	TRBJ2-2	TRBD2	-	TGCAGTGCTACTAGCGGGAGGGCCACCGGGGAGCTGTTTTTT	CSATSGRATGELFF
TRBV7-9	TRBJ2-3	-	-	TGTGCCAGCAGCGTGACAGTAAATACGCAGTATTTT	CASSVTVNTQYF
TRBV6-5	TRBJ2-7	TRBD1	few	TGTGCCAGCAGCTCCCTACAGGGGATTCGGTACGAGCAGTACTTC	CASSSLQGIRYEQYF
TRBV4-3	TRBJ2-3	TRBD2	-	TGCGCCAGCAGCCTTTTCGAAGCGGGAGGGCAGTTAGCTACGCAGTATTTT	CASSLFEAGGQLATQYF
TRBV2	TRBJ2-3	-	-	TGTGCCAGCAGTGATATCCAGGGAACAGATACGCAGTATTTT	CASSDIQGTDTQYF
TRBV12-3/TRBV12-4	TRBJ2-3	-	once	TGTGCCAGCAGTTCCCTCGCCCGCGGAGGGATGCAGTATTTT	CASSSLARGGMQYF
TRBV20-1	TRBJ2-7	-	-	TGCAGTGCTAGGGGTCGGGAATCCTACAATGAGCAGTACTTC	CSARGRESYNEQYF
TRBV11-2	TRBJ1-1	TRBD1	-	TGTGCCAGCGACATCACCGGGGACAGGGTGGAAGCTTTCTTT	CASDITGDRVEAFF
TRBV29-1	TRBJ2-5	-	-	TGCAGCGTTGAAAGAGACAGGCGGTGGTACTTC	CSVERDRRWYF
TRBV18	TRBJ2-2	TRBD2	few	TGTGCCAGCTCAGGGACTAGCGGGAGTGCCGGGGAGCTGTTTTTT	CASSGTSGSAGELFF
TRBV4-1	TRBJ2-7	-	-	TGCGCCAGCAGCCCCCAGGACGGCGGCTCCTACGAGCAGTACTTC	CASSPQDGGSYEQYF
TRBV27	TRBJ2-7	TRBD2	-	TGTGCCAGCAGTTTAAAGGCGTCTAGCGGGAGTGTTTCCTCAGGGGTTTACGAGCAGTACTTC	CASSLKASSGSVSSGVYEQYF
TRBV7-9	TRBJ1-1	-	-	TGTGCCAGCAGCTTCGCACAGGGAGGGGACACTGAAGCTTTCTTT	CASSFAQGGDTEAFF
TRBV28	TRBJ2-5	-	-	TGTGCCAGCAGTTTAGATTCAGGGTTCCGTCCGGAGACCCAGTACTTC	CASSLDSGFRPETQYF
TRBV29-1	TRBJ1-2	-	-	TGCAGCGCGGTAAAGGGGCGCTATGACTACACCTTC	CSAVKGRYDYTF
TRBV6-6	TRBJ2-7	TRBD1	few	TGTGCCAGCAGTTACCCGGACAGGTCCACCTACGAGCAGTACTTC	CASSYPDRSTYEQYF
TRBV12-3/TRBV12-4	TRBJ2-1	TRBD2	-	TGTGCCAGCAGTTTAACGGGAGGTAGTTTGAATGAGCAGTTCTTC	CASSLTGGSLNEQFF
TRBV20-1	TRBJ2-7	-	-	TGCAGTGCTAGACGGACGCCTAGCTCCTACGAGCAGTACTTC	CSARRTPSSYEQYF
TRBV12-3/TRBV12-4	TRBJ2-5	TRBD2	-	TGTGCCAGCAGTCCTAGCGGGGAGGGGATACAAGAGACCCAGTACTTC	CASSPSGEGIQETQYF
TRBV30	TRBJ1-6	TRBD1	few	TGTGCCGCAACTCGACAGGGCAGAAATTCACCCCTCCACTTT	CAATRQGRNSPLHF
TRBV10-3	TRBJ2-7	-	-	TGTGCCATCAGGGGGACCGTACAGGCCTACGAGCAGTACTTC	CAIRGTVQAYEQYF